The clone carrying this T cell receptor (beta chain) has only a few counts. Antigen specificity is unknown. This entry comes from a study of post-analysis software for immune sequencing data. Study information: Progressive-relapsing, secondary progressive and relapsing-remitting multiple sclerosis were among the disease courses included.

Overall study findings and caveats: Under F measure analysis, samples from one preparation batch co-clustered strongly. Normalized Chao1 diversity in multiple sclerosis patients fell significantly below that of controls. Patients had higher frequencies than controls of a handful of TRBV segments, including TRBV5-6, TRBV5-1 and TRBV20-1.

This CDR3 has 14 residues. The V and J ends lost 5 bases and 4 bases respectively, with 14 bases between them. Germline V gene lookup returns CDR1 ENHRY and CDR2 SYGVKD. Researchers reported that TCR beta cDNA libraries carried unique molecular identifiers. T cells numbering roughly 0.95 to 11 million gave rise to roughly 0.5 million cDNA molecules. Each CDR3 protein gets one entry after TCRdb re-called the PCR reads with MiXCR. The table records some 700,000 distinct CDR3 sequences, around 60% of them present only once. V is TRBV10-3 and J is TRBJ1-2; unclear D gene. This receptor was identified in a girl aged 2 to 9 with multiple sclerosis. Specimen: blood. The DNA for the CDR3 is TGTGCCATCAGTAGCGAGGGCCCTATCTATGGCTACACCTTC. It specifies CAISSEGPIYGYTF.